The 26 T cell receptor beta chains below all came from one sample that was sequenced in a study of a mutant IDH1 vaccine in newly diagnosed glioma. Time point indicated: week 5, during vaccination. The investigators gave 300 ug of mutant IDH1 20-mer peptide in each vaccine dose, together with topical imiquimod. For these TCRs, the target antigens are not known. Only in-frame clones appear in the TCRdb table, and some are missing; sequencing was by immunoSEQ multiplex PCR. The sample includes tens of thousands of clones, about nine tenths of them seen just once. The sample here was peripheral blood mononuclear cells (PBMCs), taken from a glioma patient whose treatment included an IDH1 peptide vaccine. The receptors shown here come from a middle-aged woman with glioma. Some clones in this sample may be carry-over from other donors' samples.

This chain connects TRBV7-2 to TRBJ2-3, with 7 positions matching TRBD1. V shed 4 bases and J 6 bases; nucleotides not matched to a gene: 4. Looked up from germline, CDR1 is SGHTA and CDR2 is FQGNSA. This CDR3 is built from 13 residues. Here the CDR3 reads CASSSRQGDTQYF. Here the CDR3 DNA reads TGTGCCAGCAGCTCCCGACAGGGCGATACGCAGTATTTT.

This clone was seen a few times. In nucleotides, the CDR3 is TGTGCCAGCAGCTTAGACCCCTACAATGAGCAGTTCTTC. Amino acids: CASSLDPYNEQFF. This chain connects TRBV7-2 to TRBJ2-1; no clear D gene. The CDR3 extends over 13 amino acids. Per germline, CDR1 SGHTA and CDR2 FQGNSA. Trimming shortened V by 1 base and J by 2 bases, and 3 bases separated the two germline ends.

CDR3 coding DNA: TGTGCCAGTGCAGGTCGCACCGGGGAGCTGTTTTTT. Protein sequence: CASAGRTGELFF. V is TRBV4-2 and J is TRBJ2-2; D call uncertain. The length of the CDR3 is 12 residues. V lost 9 bases to trimming and J lost 4 bases, with 9 bases between them. Per the germline V gene, CDR1 is LGHNA and CDR2 is YNFKEQ.

The chain joins TRBV7-9 to TRBJ1-4; TRBD1 is a possible D gene (6 bases). Germline V lookup: CDR1 SEHNR, CDR2 FQNEAQ (reference sequence). Trimming cost V 5 bases and J 4 bases, with 17 bases left between them. This CDR3 spans 16 amino acids. CDR3 DNA: TGTGCCAGCAGCCGAAGCCGACAGGCCCTTAATGAAAAACTGTTTTTT. Amino acid sequence: CASSRSRQALNEKLFF.

The chain uses TRBV28 and TRBJ1-1; TRBD1 might be the D (5 bases). This CDR3 comprises 15 residues. The V end lost 10 bases, the J end lost 1 base, and 19 bases lay between the germline ends. The V gene's germline CDR1 is MDHEN and CDR2 SYDVKM. As DNA, the CDR3 is TGTGCCACCCAGACAGCTGCCAGCTCGAACACTGAAGCTTTCTTT. Translation gives CATQTAASSNTEAFF.

The chain has TRBV4-3 and TRBJ2-7; 9 bases map to TRBD1. V dropped 0 bases and J dropped 3; count of bases not matched to a gene: 6. CDR3 length equals 16 residues. Germline CDR1 is LGHNA and CDR2 is YSLEER. Here the CDR3 reads CASSQDTGGFVYEQYF. As DNA, the CDR3 is TGCGCCAGCAGCCAAGATACAGGGGGCTTTGTCTACGAGCAGTACTTC.

This chain's CDR3 is CASSARGAGDEQYF. In DNA, the CDR3 is TGTGCCAGCAGCGCCCGGGGGGCGGGAGACGAGCAGTACTTC. The rearrangement links TRBV9 to TRBJ2-7; a possible D gene is TRBD2 (7 bases). The length of the CDR3 is 14 residues. The germline CDR1 and CDR2 sequences are SGDLS and YYNGEE. Between the trimmed V and J ends, which lost 3 bases and 5 bases, there was a span of 15 bases.

This clone was recorded once. V gene TRBV27 combines with J gene TRBJ2-1; D ambiguous. The V gene's germline CDR1 is MNHEY and CDR2 SMNVEV (reference sequence). The ends were cut back, 5 bases at V and 2 bases at J, with 16 bases in the middle. The CDR3 runs 16 residues. The CDR3 is CASSRSAGLPYNEQFF. CDR3 coding DNA: TGTGCCAGCAGTCGCTCCGCAGGTTTGCCCTACAATGAGCAGTTCTTC.

The CDR3 is CATGQNTEAFF. DNA of the CDR3: TGTGCCACCGGACAGAACACTGAAGCTTTCTTT. This sequence joins TRBV19 and TRBJ1-1; weak D call: TRBD1 (5 bases). Trimming stripped 10 bases from V and 1 base from J, with 7 bases between. This CDR3 has 11 amino acids. Germline V lookup: CDR1 LNHDA, CDR2 SQIVND (reference sequence).

The chain has TRBV7-9 and TRBJ1-1; possible D gene TRBD1, 5 bases. Trimming took 5 bases from V and 6 from J, leaving 10 bases between them. This CDR3 comprises 12 residues. Germline V gene lookup returns CDR1 SEHNR and CDR2 FQNEAQ (reference sequence). Here the CDR3 DNA reads TGTGCCAGCAGCACCCGGGGGGCTGAAGCTTTCTTT. Protein product: CASSTRGAEAFF.

The rearrangement links TRBV11-3 to TRBJ2-7, with 9 nucleotides matching TRBD2. This CDR3 has 14 residues. CDR1 and CDR2 (germline): SGHNT, YENEEA. V dropped 1 base and J dropped 2; count of bases not matched to a gene: 0. The CDR3 bases are TGTGCCAGCAGCTTAGTAGCGGGGGCCTACGAGCAGTACTTC. This encodes CASSLVAGAYEQYF.

This chain links TRBV5-1 with TRBJ1-1; D may be TRBD1 (5 bases). V was clipped by 5 bases and J by 1 base, with 9 bases between them. The CDR3 has 13 residues. Germline V gene data show CDR1 as SGHRS and CDR2 as YFSETQ. The CDR3 nucleotides are TGCGCCAGCAGGACAGTGGGGAACACTGAAGCTTTCTTT. Protein: CASRTVGNTEAFF.

V usage is TRBV11-3 and J usage is TRBJ2-1; the D gene is possibly TRBD2 (6 bases). Germline V gene sequence: CDR1 SGHNT, CDR2 YENEEA. The CDR3 totals 13 residues. Trimming cost V 8 bases and J 4 bases, with 12 bases left between them. Written as DNA, the CDR3 is TGTGCCAGCGGAAAGGAGGGGTACAATGAGCAGTTCTTC. Translation gives CASGKEGYNEQFF. Full variable domain (rest looked up from reference TRBV11-3 and TRBJ2-1): EAGVVQSPRYKIIEKKQPVAFWCNPISGHNTLYWYLQNLGQGPELLIRYENEEAVDDSQLPKDRFSAERLKGVDSTLKIQPAELGDSAVYLCASGKEGYNEQFFGPGTRLTVL.

DNA of the CDR3: TGTGCCATCAGTGAGAAGGAAGATGGAAATCAGCCCCAGCATTTT. Protein product: CAISEKEDGNQPQHF. This chain joins TRBV10-3 and TRBJ1-5; D ambiguous. The germline gives CDR1 ENHRY, CDR2 SYGVKD. CDR3 length: 15 residues. Trimming removed 2 bases from V and 4 bases from J, with 12 bases in between.

The chain links TRBV14 to TRBJ1-1; no firm D call. The CDR3 has 12 residues. Trimming pared 3 bases from V and 7 bases from J, leaving 9 bases between. Germline values: CDR1 SGHDN, CDR2 FVKESK. The CDR3 bases are TGTGCCAGCAGCCATGATACAGTTGAAGCTTTCTTT. Its protein is CASSHDTVEAFF. The full variable domain, its missing parts supplied by reference TRBV14 and TRBJ1-1, is EAGVTQFPSHSVIEKGQTVTLRCDPISGHDNLYWYRRVMGKEIKFLLHFVKESKQDESGMPNNRFLAERTGGTYSTLKVQPAELEDSGVYFCASSHDTVEAFFGQGTRLTVV.

The J gene is TRBJ2-7, the V gene TRBV6-5; D remains ambiguous. Germline V gene data show CDR1 as MNHEY and CDR2 as SVGAGI. This CDR3 contains 11 residues. Trimming removed 6 bases from V and 4 bases from J, with 7 bases in between. CDR3 residues: CASRTRYEQYF. The CDR3 DNA is TGTGCCAGCAGGACAAGGTACGAGCAGTACTTC.

V and J are TRBV5-1 and TRBJ1-5; D is uncertain. Germline CDR1 SGHRS, CDR2 YFSETQ. The V end was cut by 0 bases, the J end by 4 bases, with 5 bases between. CDR3 length: 13 residues. The DNA of the CDR3 is TGCGCCAGCAGCTTGGGGGCTAATCAGCCCCAGCATTTT. Its translation: CASSLGANQPQHF.

This sequence joins TRBV6-5 and TRBJ2-7; 11 positions agree with TRBD1. This CDR3 spans 14 amino acids. Per the germline V gene, CDR1 is MNHEY and CDR2 is SVGAGI. V gave up 5 bases and J gave up 4 bases; unmatched junction bases: 4. CDR3 nucleotides: TGTGCCAGCAGTCAAGGGACAGGGGGTTACGAGCAGTACTTC. Its protein product is CASSQGTGGYEQYF.

The chain combines TRBV11-2 with TRBJ2-7; D unclear. The germline gives CDR1 SGHAT, CDR2 FQNNGV. CDR3 size: 11 residues. Trimming took off 5 bases at V and 3 bases at J, with 5 bases between the two ends. In DNA, the CDR3 is TGTGCCAGCAGCACCCTCTACGAGCAGTACTTC. It is translated as CASSTLYEQYF.

The chain links TRBV7-8 to TRBJ2-7; D is perhaps TRBD1 or TRBD2 (5 bases each). Trimming stripped 5 bases from V and 0 bases from J, with 14 bases between. This CDR3 contains 15 residues. Germline CDR1 is SGHVS and CDR2 is FQNEAQ. CDR3 in amino acids: CASSLGAGGSYEQYF. CDR3 coding DNA: TGTGCCAGCAGCCTCGGGGCGGGCGGCTCCTACGAGCAGTACTTC. Combining the CDR3 with reference TRBV7-8 and TRBJ2-7 gives the whole variable domain GAGVSQSPRYKVAKRGQDVALRCDPISGHVSLFWYQQALGQGPEFLTYFQNEAQLDKSGLPSDRFFAERPEGSVSTLKIQRTQQEDSAVYLCASSLGAGGSYEQYFGPGTRLTVT.

The rearrangement uses TRBV18 and TRBJ2-2, with 8 bases that match TRBD1. Germline V CDR1 and CDR2: KGHSH, LQKENI. After removal of 2 bases from V and 0 bases from J, the junction contained 5 bases not matched to a gene. This CDR3 comprises 17 residues. In nucleotides, the CDR3 is TGTGCCAGCTCACCAATTCTGACAGGGGCGAACACCGGGGAGCTGTTTTTT. This encodes CASSPILTGANTGELFF.

In this sample, this clone turned up a few times. V usage is TRBV28 and J usage is TRBJ2-5; D possibly matches TRBD1 or TRBD2 (6 bases each). V was cut by 10 bases and J by 3 bases, with 9 bases left in between. This CDR3 contains 11 residues. Germline lookup yields CDR1 MDHEN and CDR2 SYDVKM. CDR3 residues: CATRGEETQYF. The CDR3 coding sequence is TGTGCCACGAGGGGGGAAGAGACCCAGTACTTC.

Of note for this clone: One end of the junction varies from germline; a read error may be responsible. This chain connects TRBV4-1 to TRBJ2-7, with TRBD1 matching 9 bases. Germline CDR1 is MGHRA and CDR2 is YSYEKL. CDR3 length: 13 amino acids. The chain's CDR3 is CASSQDRGQGLVF. CDR3 nucleotide sequence: TGCGCCAGCAGCCAAGATCGGGGACAGGGCCTCGTCTTC.

In this sample, this clone turned up once. V and J are TRBV28 and TRBJ1-2, with D unresolved. Germline V gene lookup returns CDR1 MDHEN and CDR2 SYDVKM. The CDR3 runs to 14 residues. DNA of the CDR3: TGTGCGGCTTTGAACATCCCGCCAATCTATGGCTACACCTTC. Amino acid sequence: CAALNIPPIYGYTF.

V usage is TRBV5-1 and J usage is TRBJ2-2; TRBD2 aligns across 11 bases. The germline V gene encodes CDR1 SGHRS and CDR2 YFSETQ. The CDR3 runs 15 residues. V trimming: 3 bases; J trimming: 6 bases; junction bases outside the gene matches: 4. The CDR3 DNA is TGCGCCAGCAGCTCCTCACTAGCGGGAGCCGGGGAGCTGTTTTTT. Amino acids: CASSSSLAGAGELFF.

The CDR3 region is CASSQSLRGSSYEQYF. The CDR3 bases are TGTGCCAGCAGTCAATCCCTCAGGGGGAGCTCCTACGAGCAGTACTTC. The genes are TRBV4-2 and TRBJ2-7, with 7 bases aligning to TRBD1. The CDR3 contains 16 residues. Germline values: CDR1 LGHNA, CDR2 YNFKEQ. The J segment lost 0 bases and the V segment lost 6 bases, leaving 11 bases of the junction unmatched.